Sequencing of this T cell receptor (beta chain) was carried out in a study of Graves' ophthalmopathy and Graves' hyperthyroidism (dated by TCRdb to 2016 to 2019). For context, the study as a whole: Peripheral blood was collected at initial diagnosis, prior to any treatment. The study used signatures of the TCR beta repertoire to tell Graves' ophthalmopathy apart from Graves' hyperthyroidism and to predict which patients would progress to ophthalmopathy. In total, approximately 130 blood samples were TCR-sequenced: under 45 ophthalmopathy, some 75 hyperthyroidism and approximately 17 hyperthyroidism-to-ophthalmopathy patients. To explore V-J signatures that separate ophthalmopathy from hyperthyroidism, a discovery set of fewer than 110 patients was enrolled, consisting of roughly 45 with ophthalmopathy and about 60 with stable hyperthyroidism. For independent validation, a separate cohort was made up of some 19 hyperthyroidism patients plus 17 patients who later progressed from hyperthyroidism to ophthalmopathy. In over 5 hyperthyroidism patients, the T-cell repertoire of thyroid tissue was compared with the T-cell repertoire of blood. Once sampling was done, hyperthyroidism patients were given methimazole at a starting dose of 30 mg daily, while ophthalmopathy patients were given high-dose intravenous methylprednisolone. The full study reports these points: In validation, the model predicted ophthalmopathy progression with 70.59% sensitivity and around 72% specificity; 12 predicted patients were CT-confirmed with GO in a median of approximately 6.2 months. In cross-validation, the 13-signature model distinguished ophthalmopathy from stable hyperthyroidism with about 90% sensitivity and almost 83% specificity, and in the test set the corresponding values were 80% and 75%. Most of the expanded thyroid clonotypes with a frequency above 0.001 were also detected in blood, and it was suggested that the thyroid immune response may be reflected by blood repertoires. Sample size was not predetermined statistically, and investigators were not blinded to group allocation.

CDR1 and CDR2 are read off the germline V gene as SGHTA and FQGNSA. The CDR3 has 16 amino acids, counting the end cysteine and phenylalanine. The sequence is cut down to CDR3 DNA, 48 bases in frame from base 1. TCR beta CDR3 regions were amplified from RNA transcripts for repertoire sequencing. The first round of RT-PCR was done with HTBI primers and the Qiagen OneStep RT-PCR kit, and was followed by a second round of multiplex PCR, then size selection and purification. Sequencing of the libraries was carried out on an Illumina HiSeq2000 in paired-end mode with 100 bp reads. In the source study's methods: SOAPnuke was used to process the reads, throwing out any read that had adapters, had uncalled bases, had a mean Phred below 15, or lacked an exact constant-primer or identifier match. COPE v1.2.5 was used to merge high-quality paired reads. Unique nucleotide sequences were defined as clonotypes and aligned to IMGT TRB V, D and J references using MiTCR v1.1. The analysis was limited to V-J combinations with a frequency above 0.0001, which together covered 99.2% of repertoires. For each V-J combination, a TCR clonal expansion and chaos score was defined as F50 clonal expansion divided by the chaos observed in the TCRdist matrix. Features were reduced by Welch's t-statistics and random forest to approximately 12 V-J combinations, which fed a naive Bayes classifier. The Morisita-Horn index was used to measure how similar the thyroid and blood repertoires were. The public reads were quality trimmed at Q25 with fastp and then assembled into clones with MiXCR by TCRdb, keeping productive beta chains. Entries are consolidated by CDR3 protein sequence, retaining the most common genes and DNA. The V and J calls follow TCRdb's processing rather than the paper's. For this sample the table gives about 640,000 distinct CDR3 sequences, of which just over 40% were detected only once. Over 2.5% of the sample belongs to the ten largest clones.

Ophthalmopathy patients had moderately to severely active disease, Clinical Activity Score of at least 3, NOSPECS grade of at least 4, and disease duration under 3 months. Patients with other autoimmune diseases, uncontrolled infections, pregnancy or lactation were excluded. Clinical symptoms, serum thyroxine, TRAb, thyroid ultrasound and orbital computed tomography were used for diagnosis. Using Ficoll-Paque density gradient centrifugation, PBMCs were isolated from less than 11 ml of fresh peripheral blood. Total RNA was extracted with Trizol reagent and quality-checked on an Agilent 2100 Bioanalyzer. Concerning this clonotype itself: Its specific antigen is unknown. Its ends do not fully match the called genes, so a read error is possible.

The sample comprised peripheral blood. The receptor comes from an adult man with Graves' ophthalmopathy. The chain is assembled from TRBV7-2 and TRBJ1-2; a confident D gene designation cannot be given. The CDR3 corresponds to CASSPRVVGKNYGYTF. The nucleotide sequence is given as TGCGCCAGCAGCCCCCGGGTTGTGGGGAAAAACTATGGCTACACCTTC. The full variable domain, completed from the reference TRBV7-2 and TRBJ1-2 proteins outside the CDR3, reads GAGVSQSPSNKVTEKGKDVELRCDPISGHTALYWYRQSLGQGLEFLIYFQGNSAPDKSGLPSDRFSAERTGGSVSTLTIQRTQQEDSAVYLCASSPRVVGKNYGYTFGSGTRLTVV.